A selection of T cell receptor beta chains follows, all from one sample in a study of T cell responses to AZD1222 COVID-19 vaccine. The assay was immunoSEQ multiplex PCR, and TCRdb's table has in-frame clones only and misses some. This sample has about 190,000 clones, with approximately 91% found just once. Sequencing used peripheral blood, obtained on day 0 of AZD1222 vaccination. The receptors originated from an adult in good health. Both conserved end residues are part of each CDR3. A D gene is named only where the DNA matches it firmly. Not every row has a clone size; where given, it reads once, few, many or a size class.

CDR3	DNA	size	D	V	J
CASSWAGLSEAFF	TGTGCCAGCAGCTGGGCAGGGTTGTCTGAAGCTTTCTTT	NA	NA	TRBV7-9	TRBJ1-1
CASSLSARGKVRAQHF	TGTGCCAGCAGCTTATCGGCCAGGGGAAAGGTTAGGGCCCAGCATTTT	once	NA	TRBV11-2	TRBJ1-5
CASSQDAWVGLSADTQYF	TGTGCCAGCAGCCAAGATGCGTGGGTAGGATTATCGGCAGATACGCAGTATTTT	NA	NA	TRBV14	TRBJ2-3
CASSLTGGAYEQYF	TGTGCCAGCAGTTTGACAGGCGGGGCCTACGAGCAGTACTTC	once	NA	TRBV27	TRBJ2-7
CASSLQATTNYGYTF	TGTGCCAGCAGCTTACAGGCGACGACTAACTATGGCTACACCTTC	NA	NA	TRBV7-2	TRBJ1-2
CSAVGQDKNYGYTF	TGCAGCGCCGTAGGCCAGGACAAGAACTATGGCTACACCTTC	NA	NA	TRBV29-1	TRBJ1-2
CASSPDRTWSYGYTF	TGCGCCAGCAGCCCTGACAGGACTTGGAGCTATGGCTACACCTTC	once	NA	TRBV5-1	TRBJ1-2
CASSFRAEAFF	TGTGCCAGCAGTTTTCGGGCTGAAGCTTTCTTT	NA	NA	TRBV12-3/TRBV12-4	TRBJ1-1
CASSPRQGFYEQYF	TGCGCCAGCAGCCCGCGACAGGGGTTCTACGAGCAGTACTTC	NA	TRBD1	TRBV5-1	TRBJ2-7
CASSPLGVRDSNQPQHF	TGTGCCAGCAGCCCTCTAGGGGTTCGGGATAGCAATCAGCCCCAGCATTTT	NA	NA	TRBV6-2/TRBV6-3	TRBJ1-5
CASSSAGAKEQYF	TGTGCCAGCAGCTCGGCGGGGGCGAAAGAGCAGTACTTC	NA	NA	TRBV11-1	TRBJ2-7
CASSSGLPYEQYF	TGTGCCAGCAGCTCCGGATTGCCCTACGAGCAGTACTTC	NA	NA	TRBV11-2	TRBJ2-7
CASSEAVLGGGGQETQYF	TGTGCCAGCAGTGAAGCGGTCCTCGGGGGAGGGGGCCAAGAGACCCAGTACTTC	NA	NA	TRBV6-1	TRBJ2-5